Following are 20 T cell receptor beta chains from one sample sequenced in a study of T-cell memory formation after mild COVID-19. TCRdb called the 5' RACE reads again in MiXCR, with one record for every CDR3 protein. The sample has tens of thousands of distinct CDR3 sequences; roughly an eighth are singletons. Specimen: PBMCs or a T cell subset sorted from them (not recorded which). The source is an adult woman who had mild COVID-19 (a few samples of this study predate the infection). Cell type and time point are not known.

This clonotype was seen only a few times. V gene TRBV2 combines with J gene TRBJ1-1, with 10 bases matching TRBD1. CDR1 and CDR2 from the germline V gene are SNHLY and FYNNEI. The CDR3 consists of 12 residues. The V gene end was trimmed by 9 bases and the J gene end by 5 bases; junction bases not matched to a gene: 3. CDR3 bases: TGTGCCAGGGGACAGGGGAGGACTGAAGCTTTCTTT. Its translation: CARGQGRTEAFF. Combining the CDR3 with reference TRBV2 and TRBJ1-1 gives the whole variable domain EPEVTQTPSHQVTQMGQEVILRCVPISNHLYFYWYRQILGQKVEFLVSFYNNEISEKSEIFDDQFSVERPDGSNFTLKIRSTKLEDSAMYFCARGQGRTEAFFGQGTRLTVV.

This clonotype was found a few times. The chain joins TRBV29-1 to TRBJ2-5, with 10 bases identical to TRBD2. The CDR3 extends over 17 amino acids. V lost 4 bases, J lost 2 bases, and 13 bases stayed unmatched. Germline V gene data show CDR1 as SQVTM and CDR2 as ANQGSEA. The CDR3 is CSVGGPSTSGLQETQYF. The CDR3 DNA follows: TGCAGCGTTGGAGGCCCCTCGACTAGCGGGTTACAAGAGACCCAGTACTTC.

This rearrangement joins TRBV18 to TRBJ1-5; 7 bases match TRBD1. CDR1 KGHSH and CDR2 LQKENI come from the germline V gene. The CDR3 length is 19 residues. V was pared by 3 bases and J by 2 bases, with 16 bases of the junction left unmatched. The CDR3 sequence: CASSPTGDVMFDGNQPQHF. The CDR3 DNA follows: TGTGCCAGCTCACCTACAGGGGACGTGATGTTTGATGGCAATCAGCCCCAGCATTTT.

This chain connects TRBV29-1 to TRBJ1-5; D gene uncertain. CDR1 SQVTM and CDR2 ANQGSEA come from the germline V gene. The CDR3 has 11 residues. The V end was cut by 0 bases, the J end by 11 bases, with 8 bases between. The CDR3 protein is CSVEDETAQHF. The CDR3 DNA reads as TGCAGCGTTGAAGATGAGACGGCCCAGCATTTT.

This clonotype has a handful of counts. The V call is TRBV7-6, the J call TRBJ2-5; TRBD2 aligns across 10 bases. The ends lost 7 bases at V and 4 bases at J; junction bases unmatched: 12. The CDR3 contains 16 residues. Per germline, CDR1 SGHVS and CDR2 FNYEAQ. The CDR3 reads CASNGASGSRGETQYF. The CDR3 DNA is TGTGCCAGCAATGGGGCTAGCGGGAGTAGAGGAGAGACCCAGTACTTC.

In its sample, this clonotype was seen a few times. CDR3: CASSVGEGVTLTGELFF. The CDR3 DNA sequence: TGTGCCAGCAGCGTAGGGGAGGGGGTTACCCTCACCGGGGAGCTGTTTTTT. This sequence joins TRBV9 and TRBJ2-2; D possibly corresponds to TRBD2 (7 bases). The CDR3 length is 17 residues. V was trimmed by 0 bases and J by 4 bases, leaving 16 bases between them. Germline-derived CDR1 and CDR2 are SGDLS and YYNGEE.

A few counts support this clonotype. The V gene is TRBV4-1, the J gene TRBJ1-2; 11 positions match TRBD1. The trim removed 3 bases at V and 4 bases at J, leaving 1 base unmatched. Looked up from germline, CDR1 is MGHRA and CDR2 is YSYEKL. The CDR3 consists of 14 residues. CDR3: CASSQGQGGYGYTF. CDR3 coding DNA: TGCGCCAGCAGCCAGGGACAGGGGGGCTATGGCTACACCTTC.

This clonotype has just a few counts. This chain uses TRBV2 with TRBJ2-7, with a weak D call TRBD1 (5 bases). The CDR3 is 13 residues long. The V and J ends lost 4 bases and 3 bases respectively, with 10 bases between them. Germline CDR1 is SNHLY and CDR2 is FYNNEI. CDR3 DNA: TGTGCCAGCAGTGGGCAGGGTGACTACGAGCAGTACTTC. Translated: CASSGQGDYEQYF.

In this sample, this clonotype turned up a few times. This chain joins TRBV4-1 and TRBJ2-3; 7 bases are shared with TRBD1. V lost 3 bases, J lost 1 base, and 4 bases stayed unmatched. Germline V gene lookup returns CDR1 MGHRA and CDR2 YSYEKL. This CDR3 spans 15 amino acids. CDR3 sequence: CASSHGTVRTDTQYF. The CDR3 DNA follows: TGCGCCAGCAGCCATGGGACAGTACGCACAGATACGCAGTATTTT.

In its sample, this clonotype was seen a few times. The chain has TRBV10-3 and TRBJ2-2, with a tentative D call TRBD2 (6 bases). V dropped 4 bases and J dropped 6 bases, with 15 bases sitting between them. The CDR3 covers 15 residues. Germline CDR1 is ENHRY and CDR2 is SYGVKD. The CDR3 loop reads CAISGDGGYSGELFF. The CDR3 nucleotides read TGTGCCATCAGTGGGGACGGGGGATATTCCGGGGAGCTGTTTTTT.

This clonotype turned up a few times. The rearrangement uses TRBV11-2 and TRBJ2-5; D is perhaps TRBD2 (6 bases). V shed 4 bases and J shed 5 bases, with 20 bases lying between them. CDR3 length: 16 residues. The germline gives CDR1 SGHAT, CDR2 FQNNGV. The CDR3 DNA is TGTGCCAGCAGCTCGGGGGACGGACCCTCACGGGAGACCCAGTACTTC. It specifies CASSSGDGPSRETQYF. Based on the CDR3 plus reference TRBV11-2 and TRBJ2-5, the full variable domain is EAGVAQSPRYKIIEKRQSVAFWCNPISGHATLYWYQQILGQGPKLLIQFQNNGVVDDSQLPKDRFSAERLKGVDSTLKIQPAKLEDSAVYLCASSSGDGPSRETQYFGPGTRLLVL.

The DNA for the CDR3 is TGTGCCAGCAGCCGGGGGAAGGTCGATGAGCAGTTCTTC. This codes for CASSRGKVDEQFF. This rearrangement joins TRBV4-2 to TRBJ2-1; D assignment may be TRBD1 or TRBD2 (5 bases each). The CDR3 consists of 13 residues. The germline V gene encodes CDR1 LGHNA and CDR2 YNFKEQ. V lost 4 bases, J lost 8 bases, and 12 bases lay in between.

The gene calls are TRBV6-5 and TRBJ2-7; D possibly corresponds to TRBD2 (5 bases). The V end lost 7 bases, the J end lost 6 bases, and 25 bases lay between the germline ends. The CDR3 is 16 amino acids. CDR1 is MNHEY and CDR2 is SVGAGI in the germline V gene. The DNA for the CDR3 is TGTGCCAGCACGGGCTACGGGCTGCACGGGGAACGCGAGCAGTACTTC. This gives the protein CASTGYGLHGEREQYF.

This clonotype occurred a few times. The gene calls are TRBV7-8 and TRBJ2-7; a weak D match, TRBD1 (6 bases). Trimming left V 7 bases short and J 2 bases short, with 15 bases between. CDR3 length: 14 residues. From germline, CDR1 is SGHVS and CDR2 FQNEAQ. For the CDR3, the DNA is TGTGCCAGCACCAACTCAGGGGAGACCTACGAGCAGTACTTC. It codes for CASTNSGETYEQYF.

V is TRBV12-3 or TRBV12-4 and J is TRBJ2-1; 10 bases fit TRBD2. This CDR3 contains 14 residues. The V segment lost 3 bases and the J segment 10 bases; nucleotides outside the gene matches: 6. CDR3 amino acids: CASSFLAGVGEQFF. In nucleotides, the CDR3 is TGTGCCAGCAGTTTTCTAGCGGGAGTCGGGGAGCAGTTCTTC.

There are a few counts of this clonotype. V usage is TRBV12-3 or TRBV12-4 and J usage is TRBJ2-7; 10 bases map to TRBD1. The V gene end was trimmed by 4 bases and the J gene end by 4 bases; junction bases not matched to a gene: 7. This CDR3 has 15 residues. In nucleotides, the CDR3 is TGTGCCAGCAGTTACCGGGACAGGGGTAGTTACGAGCAGTACTTC. Amino acids: CASSYRDRGSYEQYF.

V and J are TRBV10-3 and TRBJ2-5, with 10 bases that match TRBD1. The CDR3 totals 13 residues. Per the germline V gene, CDR1 is ENHRY and CDR2 is SYGVKD. V gave up 10 bases and J gave up 3 bases; unmatched junction bases: 5. The CDR3 region is CATTGGSEETQYF. The CDR3 nucleotides read TGTGCCACGACAGGGGGCTCAGAAGAGACCCAGTACTTC.

The table lists this clonotype with a few counts. The genes are TRBV7-6 and TRBJ1-3, with D possibly TRBD1 on 5 matching bases. Germline loops: CDR1 SGHVS, CDR2 FNYEAQ. Deletions cut 0 bases from V and 2 bases from J, with 5 bases between. This CDR3 is built from 14 residues. The CDR3 DNA reads TGTGCCAGCAGCTTAGCAGGGGCTGGAAACACCATATATTTT. This sequence encodes CASSLAGAGNTIYF. The full variable domain, in which reference TRBV7-6 and TRBJ1-3 provide the parts outside the CDR3, is GAGVSQSPRYKVTKRGQDVALRCDPISGHVSLYWYRQALGQGPEFLTYFNYEAQQDKSGLPNDRFSAERPEGSISTLTIQRTEQRDSAMYRCASSLAGAGNTIYFGEGSWLTVV.

The V call is TRBV27, the J call TRBJ2-1; D remains unclear. Trimming took 5 bases from V and 4 from J, leaving 18 bases between them. The CDR3 runs to 16 residues. Germline V CDR1 and CDR2: MNHEY, SMNVEV (reference sequence). In DNA form, the CDR3 reads TGTGCCAGCAGTCCCGAGCTGGCCCAGTATTACAATGAGCAGTTCTTC. Translating gives CASSPELAQYYNEQFF.

The rearrangement joins TRBV4-2 to TRBJ2-1, with a tentative D call TRBD2 (6 bases). V was cut by 2 bases and J by 8 bases, with 13 bases left in between. CDR1 is LGHNA, CDR2 YNFKEQ, per germline. This CDR3 is 14 amino acids long. The CDR3 protein is CASSQTGSTDEQFF. DNA for the CDR3: TGTGCCAGCAGCCAAACCGGGAGTACCGATGAGCAGTTCTTC.